This T cell receptor beta chain was captured in a study of blood T cell repertoires in COVID-19 (dated by TCRdb to about 2020). Background on the whole study: Samples covering the acute and convalescent phases of COVID-19 were provided by collaborators in the United States, Italy and Spain. The prospective study material was composed of cDNA or gDNA derived from T cells, B-cell-depleted T cells, or PBMCs. Subjects who had been exposed to COVID-19, were actively infected with it, or had recovered from it provided the deeply sampled blood TCRbeta repertoires that made up the dataset. The repertoires were released in a freely available public database intended as a resource for research on the immune response to SARS-CoV-2. Samples were obtained from the ongoing ImmuneRACE study (first 160 participants) and from roughly 1,300 subjects provided by 6 global collaborators. Sample metadata almost always included a de-identified subject ID, COVID-19 status, age in years and sex. Where available, HLA class I and class II types were taken from metadata supplied by the sample provider and were not determined by assay-based typing.

What the research found in general, with its limitations: The amount of clinical and demographic metadata varied by source and participant and was provided uncurated.

Enrolling through a virtual design, the prospective study's participants ranged in age from roughly 18 to 89 years and lived across 24 United States geographic areas. In the prospective study, participants were assigned to cohorts based on the clinical history participants reported in a screening survey and a study questionnaire. Recovered participants in ImmuneRACE Cohort 3 were defined by two consecutive negative NP/OP PCR tests, clearance by a healthcare professional, or resolution of symptoms. Mobile phlebotomists in the prospective study collected whole blood, serum and a nasopharyngeal or oropharyngeal swab from every participant. Prospective study participants could optionally give additional blood draws and questionnaires over a 2-month period. Before DNA extraction, blood samples from the prospective study were shipped at room temperature or frozen. The immunoSEQ Assay, a bias-controlled multiplex PCR, was used to amplify TCRbeta CDR3 regions from genomic DNA. As for the original processing: Within the assay, amplification of reference gene primers was used to estimate how many nucleated cells each sample contained. To quantify the absolute abundance of each unique TCRbeta CDR3 rearrangement, sequence reads were collapsed and filtered. For each sample, productive Simpson clonality was calculated as the square root of Simpson's diversity index over productive rearrangements. TCRdb provides this immuneACCESS table in a form limited to in-frame rearrangements. Some clones are lacking; in checked studies, under half of them reflect an unresolved V gene, and why the rest are absent is not known. D and trimming were read from the DNA, whereas the V and J calls and clone size are those reported in that table. This sample holds 250,000 to 300,000 clones; around 90% were observed only once. 1.5% to 2% of the sample is held by the ten biggest clonotypes.

The trim is 1 base for V and 10 bases for J, with a gap of 5 bases between the germline ends. The CDR3 contains 11 residues, cysteine and phenylalanine counted. Only the CDR3 portion is preserved as DNA: 33 bases, with reading frame beginning at the first base. From the germline V gene (reference sequence), CDR1 is PRHDT and CDR2 is FYEKMQ. Remarks on this clone: The clone's antigen remains unknown. Base qualities are not provided; no much larger clone lies one nucleotide away.

The rearranged chain carries TRBV13 and TRBJ2-1; the D gene is unclear. The material sequenced was PBMCs or T cells enriched from blood (not recorded which). The origin of this receptor is a woman aged 40 to 50 who had recovered from COVID-19. At the DNA level, the sequence is TGTGCCAGCAGCTTAGCGGTCGAGCAGTTCTTC. Its protein is CASSLAVEQFF.